The T cell receptor (beta chain) described here comes from a study of cytomegalovirus exposure and HLA in healthy donors. The ends were cut back, 6 bases at V and 3 bases at J, with 17 bases in the middle. The CDR3 is made up of 15 amino acids. The V gene's germline CDR1 is MNHEY and CDR2 SVGAGI. This PCR relied on a set of 60 Vbeta primers and 13 Jbeta primers. In the original workflow: Per a later analysis, the number of unique TCR beta chains was some 82 million, of which 10 million to 11 million were shared. Repertoires were generated with immunoSEQ multiplex PCR, while TCRdb's copy carries only in-frame clones and drops some. That table is the source of V, J and clone size, and D and trimming were worked out from the DNA. The sample lists about 140,000 clones; 60% to 80% were seen once.

This chain uses TRBV6-5 with TRBJ1-2; D call uncertain. The sequencing sample was made of PBMCs. The receptor's source is a woman aged 25 to 39 in good health and CMV-seronegative. The CDR3 is CASRSTTALYYGYTF. For the CDR3, the DNA is TGTGCCAGCAGATCAACAACCGCCCTGTACTATGGCTACACCTTC.